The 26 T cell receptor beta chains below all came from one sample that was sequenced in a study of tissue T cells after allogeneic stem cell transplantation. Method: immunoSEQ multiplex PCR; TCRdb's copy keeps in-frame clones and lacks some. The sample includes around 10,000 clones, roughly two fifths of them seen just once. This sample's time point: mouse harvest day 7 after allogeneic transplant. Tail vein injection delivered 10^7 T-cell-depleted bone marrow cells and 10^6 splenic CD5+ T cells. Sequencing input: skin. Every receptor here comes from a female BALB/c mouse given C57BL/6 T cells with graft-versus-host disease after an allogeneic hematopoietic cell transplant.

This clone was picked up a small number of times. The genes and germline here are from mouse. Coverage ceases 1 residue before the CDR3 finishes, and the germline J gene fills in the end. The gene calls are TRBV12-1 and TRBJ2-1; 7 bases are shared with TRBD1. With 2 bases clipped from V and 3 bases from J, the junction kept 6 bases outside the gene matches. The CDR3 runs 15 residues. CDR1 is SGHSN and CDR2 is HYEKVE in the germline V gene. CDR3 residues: CASSPHRGGYAEQFF. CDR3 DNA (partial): TGTGCCAGCTCTCCCCACAGGGGTGGCTATGCTGAGCAGTTC.

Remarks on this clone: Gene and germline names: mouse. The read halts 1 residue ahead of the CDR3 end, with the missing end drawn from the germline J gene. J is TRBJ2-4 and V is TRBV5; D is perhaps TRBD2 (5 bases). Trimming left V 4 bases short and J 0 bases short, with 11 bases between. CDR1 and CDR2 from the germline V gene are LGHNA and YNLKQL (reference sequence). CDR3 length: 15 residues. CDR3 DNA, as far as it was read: TGTGCCAGCAGCCCTCGACTGCCTAGTCAAAACACCTTGTAC. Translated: CASSPRLPSQNTLY. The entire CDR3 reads CASSPRLPSQNTLYF.

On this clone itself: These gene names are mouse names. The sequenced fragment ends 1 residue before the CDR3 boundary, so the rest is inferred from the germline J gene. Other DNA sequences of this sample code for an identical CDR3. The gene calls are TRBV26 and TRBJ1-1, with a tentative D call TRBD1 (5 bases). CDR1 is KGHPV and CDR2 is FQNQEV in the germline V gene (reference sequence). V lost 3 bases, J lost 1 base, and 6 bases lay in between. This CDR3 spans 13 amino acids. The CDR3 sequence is CASSLRGNTEVFF. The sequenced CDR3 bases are TGTGCCAGCAGTCTAAGGGGGAACACAGAAGTCTTC.

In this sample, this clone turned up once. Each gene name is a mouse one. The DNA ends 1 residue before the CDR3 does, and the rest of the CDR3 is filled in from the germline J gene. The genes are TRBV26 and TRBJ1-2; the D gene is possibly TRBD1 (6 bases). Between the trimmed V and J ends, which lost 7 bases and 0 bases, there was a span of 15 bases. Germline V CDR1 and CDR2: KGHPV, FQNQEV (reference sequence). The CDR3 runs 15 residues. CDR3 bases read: TGTGCCAGCAAGCGGCGGGACATTGCAAACTCCGACTACACC. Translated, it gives CASKRRDIANSDYT. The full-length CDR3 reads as CASKRRDIANSDYTF. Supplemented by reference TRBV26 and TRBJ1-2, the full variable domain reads NSKVIQTPRYLVKGQGQKAKMRCIPEKGHPVVFWYQQNKNNEFKFLINFQNQEVLQQIDMTEKRFSAECPSNSPCSLEIQSSEAGDSALYLCASKRRDIANSDYTFGSGTRLLVI.

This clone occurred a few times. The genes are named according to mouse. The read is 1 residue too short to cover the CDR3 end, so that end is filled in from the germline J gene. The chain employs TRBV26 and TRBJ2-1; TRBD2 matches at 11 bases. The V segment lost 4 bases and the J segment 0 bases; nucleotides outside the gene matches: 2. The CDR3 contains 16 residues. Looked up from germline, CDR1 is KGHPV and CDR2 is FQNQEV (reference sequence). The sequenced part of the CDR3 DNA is TGTGCCAGCAGTCGGGACTGGGGGTATAACTATGCTGAGCAGTTC. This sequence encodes CASSRDWGYNYAEQF. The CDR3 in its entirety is CASSRDWGYNYAEQFF.

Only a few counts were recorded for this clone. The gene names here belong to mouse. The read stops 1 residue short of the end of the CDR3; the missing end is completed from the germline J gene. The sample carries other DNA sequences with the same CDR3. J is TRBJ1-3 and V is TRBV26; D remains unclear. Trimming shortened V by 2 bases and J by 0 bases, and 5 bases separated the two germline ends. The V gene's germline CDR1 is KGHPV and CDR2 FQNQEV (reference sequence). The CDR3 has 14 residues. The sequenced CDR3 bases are TGTGCCAGCAGTCTGAGTAATTCTGGAAATACGCTCTAT. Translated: CASSLSNSGNTLY. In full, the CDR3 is CASSLSNSGNTLYF.

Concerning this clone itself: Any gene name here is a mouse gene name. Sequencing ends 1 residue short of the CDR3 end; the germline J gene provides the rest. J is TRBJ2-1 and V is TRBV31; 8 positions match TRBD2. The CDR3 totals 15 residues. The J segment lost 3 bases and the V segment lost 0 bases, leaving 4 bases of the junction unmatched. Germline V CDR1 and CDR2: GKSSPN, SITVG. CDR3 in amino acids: CAWSLEWGGYAEQFF. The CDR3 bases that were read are TGTGCCTGGAGTCTAGAGTGGGGGGGCTATGCTGAGCAGTTC.

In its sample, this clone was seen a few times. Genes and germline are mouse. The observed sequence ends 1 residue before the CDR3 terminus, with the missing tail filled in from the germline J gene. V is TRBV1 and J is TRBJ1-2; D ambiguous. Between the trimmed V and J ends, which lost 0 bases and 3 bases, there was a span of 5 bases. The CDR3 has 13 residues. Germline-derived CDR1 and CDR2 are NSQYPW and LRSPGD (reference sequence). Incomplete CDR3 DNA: TGCACCTGCAGTGCAGATCCCCACTCCGACTACACC. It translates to CTCSADPHSDYT. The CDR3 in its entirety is CTCSADPHSDYTF.

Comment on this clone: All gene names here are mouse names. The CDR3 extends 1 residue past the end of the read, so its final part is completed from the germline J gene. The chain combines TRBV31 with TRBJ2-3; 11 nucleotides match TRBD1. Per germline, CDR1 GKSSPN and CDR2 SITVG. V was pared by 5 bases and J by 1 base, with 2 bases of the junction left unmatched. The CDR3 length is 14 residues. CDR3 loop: CAWGQGARAETLYF. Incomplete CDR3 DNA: TGTGCCTGGGGACAGGGGGCCCGTGCAGAAACGCTGTAT.

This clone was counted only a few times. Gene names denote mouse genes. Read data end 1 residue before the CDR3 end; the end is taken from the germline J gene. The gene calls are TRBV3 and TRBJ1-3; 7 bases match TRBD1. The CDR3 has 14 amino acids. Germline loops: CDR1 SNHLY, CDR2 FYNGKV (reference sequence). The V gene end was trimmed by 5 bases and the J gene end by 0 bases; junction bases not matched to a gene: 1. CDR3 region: CASSDRVSGNTLYF. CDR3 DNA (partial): TGTGCCAGCAGCGACAGGGTTTCTGGAAATACGCTCTAT.

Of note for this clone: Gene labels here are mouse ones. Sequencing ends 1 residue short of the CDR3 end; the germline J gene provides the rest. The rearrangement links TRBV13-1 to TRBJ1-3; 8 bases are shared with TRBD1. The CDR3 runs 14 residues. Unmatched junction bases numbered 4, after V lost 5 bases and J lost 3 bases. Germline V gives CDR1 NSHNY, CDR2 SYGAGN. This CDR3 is CASSTDRVGNTLYF. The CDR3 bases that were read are TGTGCCAGCAGCACGGACAGGGTTGGAAATACGCTCTAT.

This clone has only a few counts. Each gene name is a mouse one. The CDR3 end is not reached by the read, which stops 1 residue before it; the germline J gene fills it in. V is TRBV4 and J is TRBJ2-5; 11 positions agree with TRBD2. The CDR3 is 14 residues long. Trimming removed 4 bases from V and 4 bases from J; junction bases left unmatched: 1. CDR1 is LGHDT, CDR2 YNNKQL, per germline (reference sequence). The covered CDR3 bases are TGTGCCAGCAGCTGGACTGGGGGGAAAGACACCCAGTAC. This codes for CASSWTGGKDTQY. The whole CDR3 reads CASSWTGGKDTQYF.

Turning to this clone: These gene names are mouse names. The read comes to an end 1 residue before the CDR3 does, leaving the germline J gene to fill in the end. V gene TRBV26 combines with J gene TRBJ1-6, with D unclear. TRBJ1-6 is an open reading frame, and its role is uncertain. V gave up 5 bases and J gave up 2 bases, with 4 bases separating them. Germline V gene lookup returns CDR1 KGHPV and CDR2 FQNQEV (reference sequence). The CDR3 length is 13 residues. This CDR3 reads CASSDTYNSPLYF. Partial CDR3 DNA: TGTGCCAGCAGTGACACCTATAATTCGCCCCTCTAC.

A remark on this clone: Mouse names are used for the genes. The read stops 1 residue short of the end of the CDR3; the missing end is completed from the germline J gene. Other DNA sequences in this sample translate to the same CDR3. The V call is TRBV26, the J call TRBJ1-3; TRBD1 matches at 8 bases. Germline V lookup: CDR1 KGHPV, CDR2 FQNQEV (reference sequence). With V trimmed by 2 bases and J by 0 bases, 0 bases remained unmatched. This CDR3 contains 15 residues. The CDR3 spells CASSLDRGSGNTLYF. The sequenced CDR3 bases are TGTGCCAGCAGTCTGGACAGGGGTTCTGGAAATACGCTCTAT.

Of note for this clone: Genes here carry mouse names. The CDR3: CSSSQGNSDYTF. Incomplete CDR3 DNA: TGCTCCAGCAGTCAGGGAAACTCCGACTACACC. The genes are TRBV23 and TRBJ1-2. The observed sequence ends 1 residue before the CDR3 terminus, with the missing tail filled in from the germline J gene. The CDR3 is 12 amino acids. Germline CDR1 and CDR2: KGHTA and FQNQQP. Full variable domain (remainder filled in from reference TRBV23 and TRBJ1-2): DAAVTQKPRYLIKMKGQEAEMKCIPEKGHTAVFWYQQKQSKELKFLIYFQNQQPLDQIDMVKERFSAVCPSSSLCSLGIRTCEAEDSALYLCSSSQGNSDYTFGSGTRLLVI.

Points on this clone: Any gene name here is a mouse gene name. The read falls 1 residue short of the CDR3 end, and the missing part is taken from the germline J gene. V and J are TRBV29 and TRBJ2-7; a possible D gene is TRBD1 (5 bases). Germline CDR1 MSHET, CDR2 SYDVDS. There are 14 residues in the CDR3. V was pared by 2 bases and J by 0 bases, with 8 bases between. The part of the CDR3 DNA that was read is TGTGCTAGCAGTTTAACAGGAAGCTCCTATGAACAGTAC. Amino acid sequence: CASSLTGSSYEQY. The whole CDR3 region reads CASSLTGSSYEQYF.

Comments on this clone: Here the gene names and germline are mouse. CDR3 DNA (partial): TGTGCCAGCAGTCGGGAGGGGAACACAGAAGTCTTC. Protein: CASSREGNTEVF. The complete CDR3 reads CASSREGNTEVFF. The chain joins TRBV26 to TRBJ1-1; D is undetermined. The read gets to within 1 residue of the CDR3 end, and the germline J gene fills in the rest. Trimming took off 4 bases at V and 1 base at J, with 7 bases between the two ends. CDR1 KGHPV and CDR2 FQNQEV come from the germline V gene (reference sequence). CDR3 length: 13 residues.

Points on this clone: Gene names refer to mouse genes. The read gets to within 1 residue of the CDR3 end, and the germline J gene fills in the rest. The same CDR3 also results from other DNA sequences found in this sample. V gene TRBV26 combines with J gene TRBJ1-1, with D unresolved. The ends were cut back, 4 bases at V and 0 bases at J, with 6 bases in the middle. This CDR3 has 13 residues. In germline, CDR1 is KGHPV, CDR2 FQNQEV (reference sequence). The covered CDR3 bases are TGTGCCAGCAGTCCTACAGCAAACACAGAAGTCTTC. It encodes CASSPTANTEVF. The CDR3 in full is CASSPTANTEVFF.

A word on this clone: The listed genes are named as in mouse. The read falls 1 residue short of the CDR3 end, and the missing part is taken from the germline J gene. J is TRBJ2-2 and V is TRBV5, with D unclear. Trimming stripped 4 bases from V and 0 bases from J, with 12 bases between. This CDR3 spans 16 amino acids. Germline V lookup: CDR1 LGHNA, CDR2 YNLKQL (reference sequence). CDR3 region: CASSPRTPANTGQLYF. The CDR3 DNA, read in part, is TGTGCCAGCAGCCCCCGAACACCCGCAAACACCGGGCAGCTCTAC.

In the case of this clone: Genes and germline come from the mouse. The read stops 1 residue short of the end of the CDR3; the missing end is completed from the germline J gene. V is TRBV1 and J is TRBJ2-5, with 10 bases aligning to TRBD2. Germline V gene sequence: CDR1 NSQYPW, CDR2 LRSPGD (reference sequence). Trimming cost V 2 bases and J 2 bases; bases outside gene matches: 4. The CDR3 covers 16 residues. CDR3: CTCSARLGGLQDTQYF. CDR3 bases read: TGCACCTGCAGTGCAAGACTGGGGGGCCTCCAAGACACCCAGTAC.

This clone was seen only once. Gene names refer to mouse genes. The CDR3 DNA, read in part, is TGTGCCAGCAGCTTAACTGGGGGGGCGAATGAACAGTAC. It encodes CASSLTGGANEQY. The full CDR3 protein reads CASSLTGGANEQYF. This sequence joins TRBV3 and TRBJ2-7, with 11 bases that match TRBD2. The read finishes 1 residue shy of the CDR3 end, and the germline J gene is used to complete it. Germline V CDR1 and CDR2: SNHLY, FYNGKV (reference sequence). The V segment lost 2 bases and the J segment 5 bases; nucleotides outside the gene matches: 2. CDR3 length: 14 residues.

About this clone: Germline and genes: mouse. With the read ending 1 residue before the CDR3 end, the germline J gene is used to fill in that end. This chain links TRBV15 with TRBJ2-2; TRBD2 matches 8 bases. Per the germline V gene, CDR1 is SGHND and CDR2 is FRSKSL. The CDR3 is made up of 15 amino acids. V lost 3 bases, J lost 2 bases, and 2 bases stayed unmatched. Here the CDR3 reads CASSLGGRNTGQLYF. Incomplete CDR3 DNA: TGTGCCAGCAGTTTGGGGGGGCGGAACACCGGGCAGCTCTAC.

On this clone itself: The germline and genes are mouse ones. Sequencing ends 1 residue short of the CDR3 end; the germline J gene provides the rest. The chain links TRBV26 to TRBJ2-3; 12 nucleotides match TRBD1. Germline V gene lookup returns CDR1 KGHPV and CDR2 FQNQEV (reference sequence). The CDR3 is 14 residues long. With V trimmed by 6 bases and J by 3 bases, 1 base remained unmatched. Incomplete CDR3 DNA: TGTGCCAGCAGGGGACAGGGGGCAGCAGAAACGCTGTAT. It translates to CASRGQGAAETLY. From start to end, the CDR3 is CASRGQGAAETLYF.

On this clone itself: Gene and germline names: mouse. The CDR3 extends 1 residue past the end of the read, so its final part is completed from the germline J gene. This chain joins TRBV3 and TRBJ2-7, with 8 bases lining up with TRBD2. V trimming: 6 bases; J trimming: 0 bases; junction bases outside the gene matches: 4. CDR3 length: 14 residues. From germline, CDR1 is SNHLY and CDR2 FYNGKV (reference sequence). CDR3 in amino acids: CASRNWGPSYEQYF. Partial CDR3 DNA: TGTGCCAGCAGGAACTGGGGGCCCTCCTATGAACAGTAC.

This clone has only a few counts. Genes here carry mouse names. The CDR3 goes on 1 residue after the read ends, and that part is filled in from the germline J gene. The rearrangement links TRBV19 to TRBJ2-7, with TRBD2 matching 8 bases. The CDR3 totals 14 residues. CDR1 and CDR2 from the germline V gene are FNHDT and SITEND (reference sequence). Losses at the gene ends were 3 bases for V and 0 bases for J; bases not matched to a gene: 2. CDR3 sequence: CASSKTGDSYEQYF. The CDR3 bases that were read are TGTGCCAGCAGTAAGACTGGGGACTCCTATGAACAGTAC.

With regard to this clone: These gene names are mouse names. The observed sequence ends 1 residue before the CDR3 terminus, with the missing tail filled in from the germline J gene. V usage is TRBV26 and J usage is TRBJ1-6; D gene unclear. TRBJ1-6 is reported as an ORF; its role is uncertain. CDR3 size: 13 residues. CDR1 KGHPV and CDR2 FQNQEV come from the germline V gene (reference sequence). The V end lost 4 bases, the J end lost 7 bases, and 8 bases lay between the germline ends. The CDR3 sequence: CASSPRLNSPLYF. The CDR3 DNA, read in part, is TGTGCCAGCAGTCCAAGGCTGAATTCGCCCCTCTAC.